This T cell receptor beta chain was sequenced for a study of shared clonotypes between healthy human individuals. As for the study in general: CD4 naive cells filled three plates per donor, CD4 memory three, CD8 naive two and CD8 memory one.

Every immunoSEQ plate was one replicate of a subset's evenly spread DNA. TCRdb's table, derived via immunoSEQ multiplex PCR, lists solely in-frame clones and lacks some. The sample has approximately 1.1 million clones, 75% to 80% seen once. Trimming cost V 3 bases and J 1 base, with 13 bases left between them. Germline V gives CDR1 SGHKS, CDR2 YYEKEE (reference sequence). The CDR3 is 15 amino acids. The specimen was memory CD4+ T cells from PBMCs. Subset noted: CD45RA-negative fraction. The chain combines TRBV5-5 with TRBJ2-5; either TRBD1 or TRBD2 may supply D (5 bases each). The receptor was isolated from a young man in good health. Some clones in this sample may be carry-over from other donors' samples. In DNA form, the CDR3 reads TGTGCCAGCAGCTCCAGTACCGGGACCCAAGAGACCCAGTACTTC. Protein: CASSSSTGTQETQYF.